The 13 T cell receptor beta chains reported below all come from one sample, sequenced in a study of CD8+ T cells in alopecia areata. This sample's treatment: oral pan-JAK inhibitor, 5-10 mg twice daily. Extraction and reverse transcription of RNA yielded cDNA as the sequencing template. TCRdb keeps only in-frame clones here, not all; method: immunoSEQ multiplex PCR. Of about 210,000 clones listed, roughly two fifths are singletons. Sequencing used CD4+ T cells sorted from blood, obtained around week 31, from a patient treated with tofacitinib. These receptors all come from a human donor with alopecia areata.

The genes are TRBV29-1 and TRBJ2-1, with D tentatively TRBD2 (7 bases). Trimming stripped 4 bases from V and 5 bases from J, with 15 bases between. Germline lookup yields CDR1 SQVTM and CDR2 ANQGSEA. This CDR3 region has 14 residues. The CDR3 is CSVGGLGTNNEQFF. The CDR3 DNA sequence: TGCAGCGTTGGGGGGCTTGGGACTAACAATGAGCAGTTCTTC.

This chain links TRBV9 with TRBJ2-2, with D uncertain. Trimming took 6 bases from V and 3 from J, leaving 6 bases between them. Looked up from germline, CDR1 is SGDLS and CDR2 is YYNGEE. This CDR3 comprises 12 residues. The CDR3 sequence: CASTKDTGELFF. CDR3 nucleotides: TGTGCCAGCACAAAAGACACCGGGGAGCTGTTTTTT.

V gene TRBV5-1 combines with J gene TRBJ1-4; D is possibly TRBD1 (5 bases). Germline V gene lookup returns CDR1 SGHRS and CDR2 YFSETQ. V was clipped by 4 bases and J by 4 bases, with 11 bases between them. This CDR3 comprises 14 residues. CDR3 region: CASSPRVNNEKLFF. CDR3 in DNA: TGCGCCAGCAGCCCCAGGGTGAATAATGAAAAACTGTTTTTT.

This clone was seen once. The V and J genes are TRBV6-1 and TRBJ2-5; either TRBD1 or TRBD2 may supply D (5 bases each). The length of the CDR3 is 12 residues. Germline assignment: CDR1 MNHNS and CDR2 SASEGT. With 11 bases removed from V and 5 bases from J, the gap between germline ends came to 15 bases. CDR3 sequence reads: CAVQRGKETQYF. The CDR3 region has the DNA TGTGCCGTGCAACGGGGCAAGGAGACCCAGTACTTC.

This clone was found a few times. V usage is TRBV9 and J usage is TRBJ1-1; 9 bases align to TRBD1. Germline V CDR1 and CDR2: SGDLS, YYNGEE. The V and J ends lost 1 base and 1 base, in that order; junction bases with no gene match: 5. The CDR3 is 16 residues long. CDR3 sequence reads: CASSVTTGGWNTEAFF. The CDR3 DNA is TGTGCCAGCAGCGTAACGACAGGGGGATGGAACACTGAAGCTTTCTTT.

The chain has TRBV30 and TRBJ1-5; D is undetermined. This CDR3 comprises 15 residues. The V end was cut by 1 base, the J end by 0 bases, with 10 bases between. The germline gives CDR1 GTSNPN, CDR2 SVGIG (reference sequence). CDR3 residues: CAWSDGPYSNQPQHF. CDR3 coding DNA: TGTGCCTGGAGTGACGGACCCTATAGCAATCAGCCCCAGCATTTT.

A single count supports this clone. The chain is built from TRBV15 and TRBJ1-5; D is ambiguous. Germline V gene data show CDR1 as LNHNV and CDR2 as YYDKDF (reference sequence). CDR3 length equals 16 residues. V lost 0 bases, J lost 1 base, and 10 bases lay in between. CDR3 bases: TGTGCCACCAGCAGAGATGGACCCCTAAGCAATCAGCCCCAGCATTTT. Translated, it gives CATSRDGPLSNQPQHF.

V is TRBV14 and J is TRBJ2-3; unclear D gene. The length of the CDR3 is 14 residues. V dropped 3 bases and J dropped 3 bases, with 10 bases sitting between them. CDR1 is SGHDN, CDR2 FVKESK, per germline. The CDR3, as DNA: TGTGCCAGCAGCCACGGGTGGGCGACAGATACGCAGTATTTT. Amino acids: CASSHGWATDTQYF. Full variable domain (outside the CDR3, taken from reference TRBV14 and TRBJ2-3): EAGVTQFPSHSVIEKGQTVTLRCDPISGHDNLYWYRRVMGKEIKFLLHFVKESKQDESGMPNNRFLAERTGGTYSTLKVQPAELEDSGVYFCASSHGWATDTQYFGPGTRLTVL.

This clone was detected only once. The chain carries TRBV4-2 and TRBJ1-2, with 7 positions matching TRBD1. The J segment lost 3 bases and the V segment lost 0 bases, leaving 1 base of the junction unmatched. The CDR3 has 14 residues. The V gene's germline CDR1 is LGHNA and CDR2 YNFKEQ. The DNA for the CDR3 is TGTGCCAGCAGCCAAGACGACAGGGACTATGGCTACACCTTC. This translates into CASSQDDRDYGYTF.

The J gene is TRBJ1-6, the V gene TRBV19; D is perhaps TRBD1 (5 bases). This CDR3 has 13 amino acids. Germline CDR1 and CDR2: LNHDA and SQIVND (reference sequence). With 5 bases removed from V and 9 bases from J, the gap between germline ends came to 11 bases. The CDR3 sequence: CASSAGLSSPLHF. In DNA form, the CDR3 reads TGTGCCAGTAGTGCAGGGCTTAGTTCACCCCTCCACTTT.

This clone was detected once. V is TRBV11-3 and J is TRBJ2-7; 7 nucleotides match TRBD2. With V trimmed by 6 bases and J by 0 bases, 2 bases remained unmatched. The germline CDR1 and CDR2 sequences are SGHNT and YENEEA. The CDR3 length is 13 residues. The DNA for the CDR3 is TGTGCCAGCAGTCGCGGGAGCTCCTACGAGCAGTACTTC. Residues: CASSRGSSYEQYF.

V usage is TRBV5-1 and J usage is TRBJ1-2; TRBD1 agrees at 8 bases. The CDR3 extends over 14 amino acids. Trimming at V came to 5 bases and at J to 1 base, leaving 4 bases not matched to a gene. CDR1 is SGHRS, CDR2 YFSETQ, per germline. The CDR3 spells CASSLDRGNYGYTF. For the CDR3, the DNA is TGCGCCAGCAGTCTTGACAGGGGTAACTATGGCTACACCTTC.

This clone has more than one count but fewer than ten. This chain links TRBV30 with TRBJ2-7, with TRBD2 identical over 9 bases. V gave up 4 bases and J gave up 2 bases; unmatched junction bases: 6. The CDR3 is 14 amino acids. Germline CDR1 is GTSNPN and CDR2 is SVGIG (reference sequence). In DNA, the CDR3 is TGTGCCTGGATTGCGACTAGCGGCGCCTACGAGCAGTACTTC. As protein: CAWIATSGAYEQYF.